These 26 T cell receptor beta chains were all obtained from the same sample, sequenced in a study of shared clonotypes between healthy human individuals. Data came from immunoSEQ multiplex PCR; TCRdb stores just in-frame clones and leaves some out. In the table there are hundreds of thousands of clones, 73% of which are singletons. The specimen sequenced was memory CD4+ T cells sorted from blood. Subset described: CD45RA-negative fraction. The receptor set was obtained from a woman aged 25 to 39 in good health.

The chain is built from TRBV14 and TRBJ1-1; the D is unclear. The CDR3 runs to 13 residues. CDR1 is SGHDN, CDR2 FVKESK, per germline. Trimming cost V 3 bases and J 1 base, with 6 bases left between them. The chain's CDR3 is CASSQDSNTEAFF. Written as DNA, the CDR3 is TGTGCCAGCAGCCAGGACTCGAACACTGAAGCTTTCTTT. Full variable domain (remainder filled in from reference TRBV14 and TRBJ1-1): EAGVTQFPSHSVIEKGQTVTLRCDPISGHDNLYWYRRVMGKEIKFLLHFVKESKQDESGMPNNRFLAERTGGTYSTLKVQPAELEDSGVYFCASSQDSNTEAFFGQGTRLTVV.

To note about this clone: The sample contains more than one DNA sequence encoding this CDR3. V is TRBV28 and J is TRBJ1-2; a possible D gene is TRBD1 (6 bases). The V and J ends lost 2 bases and 6 bases respectively, with 10 bases between them. Germline V gene data show CDR1 as MDHEN and CDR2 as SYDVKM. CDR3 length: 13 amino acids. The CDR3 region is CASSLMGTNGYTF. The CDR3 DNA reads as TGTGCCAGCAGTTTAATGGGGACAAATGGCTACACCTTC.

This clone was seen a single time. The chain joins TRBV5-1 to TRBJ2-2, with TRBD2 matching 11 bases. The germline V gene encodes CDR1 SGHRS and CDR2 YFSETQ. The CDR3 covers 17 residues. J lost 0 bases, V lost 5 bases, and 6 bases had no gene match. The CDR3 nucleotides read TGCGCCAGCAGACAAGGGACTAGCGGTACGAACACCGGGGAGCTGTTTTTT. It encodes CASRQGTSGTNTGELFF.

In the case of this clone: Other DNA sequences from this sample encode an identical CDR3 as well. The J gene is TRBJ2-1, the V gene TRBV19; 8 bases map to TRBD2. Germline V gives CDR1 LNHDA, CDR2 SQIVND (reference sequence). The CDR3 is 15 residues long. With 0 bases clipped from V and 4 bases from J, the junction kept 2 bases outside the gene matches. In nucleotides, the CDR3 is TGTGCCAGTAGTATAGACAGCGGGAGTTACAATGAGCAGTTCTTC. It codes for CASSIDSGSYNEQFF. Combining the CDR3 with reference TRBV19 and TRBJ2-1 gives the whole variable domain DGGITQSPKYLFRKEGQNVTLSCEQNLNHDAMYWYRQDPGQGLRLIYYSQIVNDFQKGDIAEGYSVSREKKESFPLTVTSAQKNPTAFYLCASSIDSGSYNEQFFGPGTRLTVL.

This clone was counted a single time. The chain is built from TRBV5-6 and TRBJ2-1, with 10 positions matching TRBD2. CDR3 length: 16 amino acids. Germline V gene sequence: CDR1 SGHDT, CDR2 YYEEEE. The ends lost 6 bases at V and 2 bases at J; junction bases unmatched: 8. CDR3 coding DNA: TGTGCCAGCATAGTAAGCGGGAGGGCCGCCTACAATGAGCAGTTCTTC. This translates into CASIVSGRAAYNEQFF.

With respect to this clone: This CDR3 is also generated by other DNA sequences in the sample. This rearrangement joins TRBV11-2 to TRBJ2-3; no clear D. The CDR3 length is 11 residues. CDR1 and CDR2 from the germline V gene are SGHAT and FQNNGV. Trimming removed 1 base at V and 7 bases at J, with 3 bases between. CDR3 sequence (DNA): TGTGCCAGCAGCTTAGGCTATACGCAGTATTTT. It codes for CASSLGYTQYF.

The V and J genes are TRBV4-2 and TRBJ2-2; D call uncertain. Between the trimmed V and J ends, which lost 5 bases and 2 bases, there was a span of 12 bases. Germline V gives CDR1 LGHNA, CDR2 YNFKEQ. The CDR3 loop spans 15 amino acids. CDR3 in DNA: TGTGCCAGCAGCTTGGGCGGCGGAAACACCGGGGAGCTGTTTTTT. This gives the protein CASSLGGGNTGELFF.

This chain connects TRBV11-2 to TRBJ2-3; no firm D call. Germline lookup yields CDR1 SGHAT and CDR2 FQNNGV. V was trimmed by 1 base and J by 8 bases, leaving 13 bases between them. The CDR3 sequence is 14 residues long. CDR3 nucleotides: TGTGCCAGCAGCTTAGCCCATGGACCTGGTACGCAGTATTTT. Translating gives CASSLAHGPGTQYF. The full variable domain, rest sourced from reference TRBV11-2 and TRBJ2-3, is EAGVAQSPRYKIIEKRQSVAFWCNPISGHATLYWYQQILGQGPKLLIQFQNNGVVDDSQLPKDRFSAERLKGVDSTLKIQPAKLEDSAVYLCASSLAHGPGTQYFGPGTRLTVL.

The V gene is TRBV29-1, the J gene TRBJ1-1, with D possibly matching TRBD1 (5 bases). V lost 3 bases and J lost 7, with 9 bases in between. Germline-derived CDR1 and CDR2 are SQVTM and ANQGSEA. This CDR3 comprises 11 residues. In DNA form, the CDR3 reads TGCAGCGTTGAGGAGGGACTTGAAGCTTTCTTT. Translated, it gives CSVEEGLEAFF.

This sequence joins TRBV29-1 and TRBJ2-5, with D perhaps matching TRBD2 (5 bases). V lost 2 bases and J 5 bases, leaving 12 bases between the germline ends. The CDR3 loop spans 13 amino acids. Looked up from germline, CDR1 is SQVTM and CDR2 is ANQGSEA. The chain's CDR3 is CSVEIARGETQYF. The CDR3 DNA sequence: TGCAGCGTTGAAATCGCTCGAGGGGAGACCCAGTACTTC.

The chain combines TRBV9 with TRBJ2-3, with TRBD2 identical over 10 bases. The CDR3 consists of 17 residues. Germline CDR1 and CDR2: SGDLS and YYNGEE. The V and J ends lost 2 bases and 5 bases, in that order; junction bases with no gene match: 11. CDR3 sequence (DNA): TGTGCCAGCAGCGTGGAGGGAAGCGGGAGGGCCGGAGATACGCAGTATTTT. Translation: CASSVEGSGRAGDTQYF.

The V gene is TRBV30, the J gene TRBJ2-3; D is possibly TRBD1 (5 bases). Germline V gives CDR1 GTSNPN, CDR2 SVGIG (reference sequence). Between the trimmed V and J ends, which lost 0 bases and 1 base, there was a span of 11 bases. The CDR3 is 15 amino acids. This CDR3 reads CAWSVGQGGTDTQYF. DNA for the CDR3: TGTGCCTGGAGTGTAGGTCAGGGTGGCACAGATACGCAGTATTTT.

The chain is built from TRBV11-2 and TRBJ2-7, with TRBD2 matching over 12 bases. CDR3 length equals 15 residues. CDR1 and CDR2 (germline): SGHAT, FQNNGV. J gave up 5 bases and V 4 bases, and 6 bases lay outside the gene matches. CDR3 DNA: TGTGCCAGCAGCTCGCTAGCGGGAGGGCCTAACGAGCAGTACTTC. The encoded protein is CASSSLAGGPNEQYF.

The chain carries TRBV2 and TRBJ1-2; weak D call: TRBD1 (5 bases). Deletions cut 0 bases from V and 8 bases from J, with 13 bases between. Germline V gives CDR1 SNHLY, CDR2 FYNNEI. The CDR3 consists of 14 residues. CDR3 bases: TGTGCCAGCAGTGAAGCCCAGGACACTTCGGGCTACACCTTC. Protein product: CASSEAQDTSGYTF. The full variable domain, rest sourced from reference TRBV2 and TRBJ1-2, is EPEVTQTPSHQVTQMGQEVILRCVPISNHLYFYWYRQILGQKVEFLVSFYNNEISEKSEIFDDQFSVERPDGSNFTLKIRSTKLEDSAMYFCASSEAQDTSGYTFGSGTRLTVV.

This clone was observed many times. The chain is built from TRBV11-2 and TRBJ2-3; 10 bases are a match to TRBD2. CDR1 and CDR2 (germline): SGHAT, FQNNGV. Trimming took 5 bases from V and 2 from J; bases not matched to a gene: 7. This CDR3 comprises 16 residues. The CDR3 nucleotides are TGTGCCAGCAGCCCGCGGACTAGCGGTAACACAGATACGCAGTATTTT. It codes for CASSPRTSGNTDTQYF.

The CDR3 region has the DNA TGTGCCAGCAGTCCCGCCGCCTACGAGCAGTACTTC. It yields the protein CASSPAAYEQYF. The chain uses TRBV7-2 and TRBJ2-7; D is undetermined. The V and J ends lost 6 bases and 2 bases respectively, with 8 bases between them. This CDR3 spans 12 amino acids. Germline V gene data show CDR1 as SGHTA and CDR2 as FQGNSA.

This chain connects TRBV30 to TRBJ2-3; D is unclear. V was pared by 3 bases and J by 2 bases, with 24 bases between. Per germline, CDR1 GTSNPN and CDR2 SVGIG (reference sequence). The CDR3 loop spans 18 amino acids. The CDR3 is CAWSRITIALGSTDTQYF. The CDR3, as DNA: TGTGCCTGGAGCCGAATTACGATAGCACTGGGCTCCACAGATACGCAGTATTTT.

V is TRBV15 and J is TRBJ1-4; 10 bases align to TRBD1. With 1 base clipped from V and 8 bases from J, the junction kept 10 bases outside the gene matches. Germline V gives CDR1 LNHNV, CDR2 YYDKDF (reference sequence). CDR3 length equals 17 residues. In nucleotides, the CDR3 is TGTGCCACCAGCAGAGGTGGGACAGGGGTAGTAGGGGAAAAACTGTTTTTT. The encoded protein is CATSRGGTGVVGEKLFF.

In its sample, this clone was seen a few times. The rearrangement uses TRBV30 and TRBJ2-7; no clear D gene. The germline CDR1 and CDR2 sequences are GTSNPN and SVGIG (reference sequence). CDR3 length equals 12 residues. Trimming pared 4 bases from V and 2 bases from J, leaving 9 bases between. The CDR3 reads CAWISRTYEQYF. In DNA, the CDR3 is TGTGCCTGGATCAGCAGGACCTACGAGCAGTACTTC.

This clone was seen only once. The J gene is TRBJ1-5, the V gene TRBV19; the D gene is possibly TRBD1 (6 bases). V lost 4 bases and J 8 bases, leaving 21 bases between the germline ends. Germline values: CDR1 LNHDA, CDR2 SQIVND (reference sequence). This CDR3 has 16 amino acids. CDR3 DNA sequence: TGTGCCAGTAGTAAGACGCGGGGGCAGGGTGGGGAGCCCCAGCATTTT. This translates into CASSKTRGQGGEPQHF.

The J gene is TRBJ2-7, the V gene TRBV6-1; possibly TRBD1 or TRBD2 for D (5 bases each). V lost 3 bases and J 3 bases, leaving 15 bases between the germline ends. Per the germline V gene, CDR1 is MNHNS and CDR2 is SASEGT. CDR3 size: 15 residues. CDR3 loop: CASSEAPGHGYEQYF. Written as DNA, the CDR3 is TGTGCCAGCAGTGAGGCCCCGGGGCACGGCTACGAGCAGTACTTC.

Comments on this clone: A much larger clone sits a single nucleotide away, making a read error possible. This sample includes further DNA sequences coding for the same CDR3. The chain is built from TRBV5-1 and TRBJ2-1; no reliable D call. Trimming took off 2 bases at V and 0 bases at J, with 9 bases between the two ends. Germline assignment: CDR1 SGHRS and CDR2 YFSETQ. CDR3 length: 15 amino acids. The CDR3 DNA follows: TGCGCCAGCAGCTTTGACACGAGCTCCTACAATGAGCAGTTCTTC. Translation gives CASSFDTSSYNEQFF.

V is TRBV19 and J is TRBJ1-5; a weak D match, TRBD1 (6 bases). The V gene's germline CDR1 is LNHDA and CDR2 SQIVND (reference sequence). With 1 base removed from V and 7 bases from J, the gap between germline ends came to 17 bases. The CDR3 sequence is 16 residues long. CDR3 in DNA: TGTGCCAGTAGTATAGCGTCGATGGGGGGCGGCCAGCCCCAGCATTTT. Its translation: CASSIASMGGGQPQHF.

This chain connects TRBV27 to TRBJ2-1; 8 nucleotides match TRBD2. The length of the CDR3 is 15 residues. CDR1 MNHEY and CDR2 SMNVEV come from the germline V gene (reference sequence). Trimming took 5 bases from V and 9 from J; bases not matched to a gene: 12. CDR3 sequence: CASSKGVAGTVEQFF. The CDR3, as DNA: TGTGCCAGCAGTAAGGGAGTAGCGGGAACGGTTGAGCAGTTCTTC.

A few counts support this clone. The chain couples TRBV14 to TRBJ2-7, with 7 bases identical to TRBD2. The germline V gene has CDR1 SGHDN and CDR2 FVKESK. V was clipped by 1 base and J by 7 bases; unmatched bases: 4. The length of the CDR3 is 13 residues. The CDR3 protein is CASSQALAREQYF. The CDR3 DNA sequence: TGTGCCAGCAGCCAAGCACTAGCGAGGGAGCAGTACTTC.

The rearrangement links TRBV4-1 to TRBJ2-7; 8 nucleotides agree with TRBD1. The germline CDR1 and CDR2 sequences are MGHRA and YSYEKL. This CDR3 comprises 17 residues. Unmatched junction bases numbered 13, after V lost 4 bases and J lost 2 bases. CDR3 bases: TGCGCCAGCAGCCGAGCTATCGGGACAGGCCTCACCTACGAGCAGTACTTC. Translated, it gives CASSRAIGTGLTYEQYF.